This TCR beta chain is from a study of blood T cell repertoires in COVID-19. TCRdb keeps only in-frame clones here, not all; method: immunoSEQ multiplex PCR. This sample has roughly 410,000 clones, with around 91% found just once. This clone came up a few times. The ends were cut back, 5 bases at V and 0 bases at J, with 22 bases in the middle. Germline CDR1 is MNHEY and CDR2 is SMNVEV (reference sequence). CDR3 length equals 19 residues. J is TRBJ1-4 and V is TRBV27; D is unresolved. This sequence was found in a woman aged 40 to 50 with COVID-19, enrolled during active disease. The sequencing input was peripheral blood. CDR3 sequence: CASSPTGSMTLPTNEKLFF. CDR3 coding DNA: TGTGCCAGCAGTCCCACCGGGTCTATGACCTTACCAACTAATGAAAAACTGTTTTTT.